These 30 T cell receptor beta chains originate from one sample sequenced in a study of shared clonotypes between healthy human individuals. The assay was immunoSEQ multiplex PCR, and TCRdb's table has in-frame clones only and misses some. Among 850,000 to 1,100,000 clones listed, 70% to 80% were seen once. Specimen: memory CD4+ T cells from PBMCs. Indicated subset: CD45RA-negative fraction. These receptors all stem from a man younger than 30 in good health. Some clones in this sample may be carry-over from other donors' samples.

The chain carries TRBV28 and TRBJ1-2, with D maybe TRBD1 (5 bases). Per germline, CDR1 MDHEN and CDR2 SYDVKM. The CDR3 extends over 13 amino acids. V lost 4 bases, J lost 8 bases, and 14 bases lay in between. This CDR3 is CASSSRQSRGYTF. The CDR3 DNA reads TGTGCCAGCAGTTCGCGACAGTCCAGGGGCTACACCTTC.

The CDR3 loop reads CAAGGPLGHGYTF. CDR3 DNA: TGTGCCGCGGGAGGACCCTTAGGCCATGGCTACACCTTC. V usage is TRBV28 and J usage is TRBJ1-2; D gene ambiguous. CDR1 MDHEN and CDR2 SYDVKM come from the germline V gene. This CDR3 is built from 13 residues. V lost 11 bases to trimming and J lost 6 bases, with 19 bases between them.

This clone showed up just a few times. This chain uses TRBV7-3 with TRBJ1-2; D not certain. V shed 4 bases and J shed 4 bases, with 10 bases lying between them. Germline CDR1 and CDR2: SGHTA and FQGTGA. The CDR3 totals 13 residues. The CDR3 region is CASSSNQVYGYTF. The CDR3 DNA follows: TGTGCCAGCAGCTCCAATCAGGTCTATGGCTACACCTTC.

This sequence joins TRBV7-9 and TRBJ2-1; either TRBD1 or TRBD2 may supply D (6 bases each). The V gene's germline CDR1 is SEHNR and CDR2 FQNEAQ (reference sequence). This CDR3 region has 16 residues. Trimming left V 6 bases short and J 2 bases short, with 17 bases between. CDR3 DNA: TGTGCCAGCAGGGGCGCAGGGGCGGGGACCTACAATGAGCAGTTCTTC. It codes for CASRGAGAGTYNEQFF.

V gene TRBV28 combines with J gene TRBJ2-7, with 7 bases that match TRBD1. The CDR3 consists of 15 residues. After removal of 1 base from V and 2 bases from J, the junction contained 5 bases not matched to a gene. CDR1 is MDHEN and CDR2 is SYDVKM in the germline V gene. This chain's CDR3 is CASSLLDRPPYEQYF. CDR3 sequence (DNA): TGTGCCAGCAGTTTATTGGACAGGCCGCCCTACGAGCAGTACTTC.

The rearrangement joins TRBV7-9 to TRBJ2-5; D is unresolved. The V end was cut by 2 bases, the J end by 2 bases, with 9 bases between. Germline-derived CDR1 and CDR2 are SEHNR and FQNEAQ (reference sequence). This CDR3 contains 14 residues. The CDR3 DNA reads as TGTGCCAGCAGCTTAACTGCTGGGCAAGAGACCCAGTACTTC. This sequence encodes CASSLTAGQETQYF.

The chain carries TRBV10-1 and TRBJ2-3; TRBD1 aligns across 9 bases. Germline V gene lookup returns CDR1 WNHNN and CDR2 SYGVQD (reference sequence). V shed 1 base and J 2 bases; nucleotides not matched to a gene: 4. The CDR3 consists of 16 residues. CDR3: CASSEYGTGNTDTQYF. The CDR3 DNA follows: TGCGCCAGCAGTGAGTACGGGACAGGGAACACAGATACGCAGTATTTT.

The rearrangement uses TRBV5-1 and TRBJ2-1, with TRBD2 matching 12 bases. Trimming took 5 bases from V and 8 from J; bases not matched to a gene: 8. Germline CDR1 is SGHRS and CDR2 is YFSETQ. There are 15 residues in the CDR3. CDR3 amino acids: CASSPTSGRFYEQFF. CDR3 nucleotides: TGCGCCAGCAGTCCTACTAGCGGGAGGTTCTATGAGCAGTTCTTC.

This clone has only one observation. V gene TRBV19 combines with J gene TRBJ2-1; TRBD2 matches at 7 bases. This CDR3 is 16 amino acids long. Germline CDR1 is LNHDA and CDR2 is SQIVND (reference sequence). The V and J ends lost 3 bases and 8 bases, in that order; junction bases with no gene match: 13. DNA for the CDR3: TGTGCCAGTAGTATCCCCCTCCCCACCCGGGGGGATGAGCAGTTCTTC. Its translation is CASSIPLPTRGDEQFF.

Notes on this clone: The junction departs from germline at one end; a sequencing error may be responsible. V gene TRBV11-2 combines with J gene TRBJ1-1; perhaps TRBD1 as D (5 bases). Germline CDR1 reads SGHAT; CDR2 reads FQNNGV. This CDR3 is built from 15 residues. CDR3 bases: TGCGCCAGCAGCCAAGCCCCGCAGGGAAGTGCTGAAGCTTTCTTT. Translation: CASSQAPQGSAEAFF. The whole variable domain, filled in from reference TRBV11-2 and TRBJ1-1, reads EAGVAQSPRYKIIEKRQSVAFWCNPISGHATLYWYQQILGQGPKLLIQFQNNGVVDDSQLPKDRFSAERLKGVDSTLKIQPAKLEDSAVYLCASSQAPQGSAEAFFGQGTRLTVV.

CDR3 loop: CASRLDSNSPLHF. Written as DNA, the CDR3 is TGTGCCAGCAGGCTGGACAGTAATTCACCCCTCCACTTT. J is TRBJ1-6 and V is TRBV28; weak D call: TRBD1 (6 bases). The V and J ends lost 6 bases and 6 bases respectively, with 9 bases between them. The CDR3 loop spans 13 amino acids. Germline lookup yields CDR1 MDHEN and CDR2 SYDVKM.

This chain uses TRBV7-2 with TRBJ2-7; perhaps TRBD1 as D (6 bases). CDR1 SGHTA and CDR2 FQGNSA come from the germline V gene. The CDR3 consists of 13 residues. The germline V and J ends were trimmed by 7 bases and 5 bases, with 15 bases remaining between them. CDR3 protein: CASTLRAGDEQYF. The CDR3 DNA reads as TGTGCCAGCACGCTCAGGGCAGGGGACGAGCAGTACTTC.

J is TRBJ2-7 and V is TRBV2; unclear D gene. V was cut by 10 bases and J by 2 bases, with 15 bases left in between. This CDR3 is 13 amino acids long. Germline V lookup: CDR1 SNHLY, CDR2 FYNNEI. CDR3 sequence (DNA): TGTGCCACCGGGCTTACATGGGCCTACGAGCAGTACTTC. Translating gives CATGLTWAYEQYF. Full variable domain (remainder filled in from reference TRBV2 and TRBJ2-7): EPEVTQTPSHQVTQMGQEVILRCVPISNHLYFYWYRQILGQKVEFLVSFYNNEISEKSEIFDDQFSVERPDGSNFTLKIRSTKLEDSAMYFCATGLTWAYEQYFGPGTRLTVT.

This sequence joins TRBV18 and TRBJ1-5, with 7 positions matching TRBD1. J was trimmed by 5 bases and V by 6 bases; bases with no gene match: 7. Germline loops: CDR1 KGHSH, CDR2 LQKENI. The length of the CDR3 is 14 residues. CDR3 in DNA: TGTGCCAGCTCTCTCGCAGGGGGTGATCAGCCCCAGCATTTT. Amino acid sequence: CASSLAGGDQPQHF.

The chain uses TRBV9 and TRBJ1-2; maybe TRBD1 (5 bases). Trimming took off 0 bases at V and 7 bases at J, with 10 bases between the two ends. CDR1 SGDLS and CDR2 YYNGEE come from the germline V gene. The CDR3 spans 13 residues. CDR3: CASSVGQGPGYTF. In nucleotides, the CDR3 is TGTGCCAGCAGCGTAGGTCAGGGTCCTGGCTACACCTTC. The complete variable domain, with remaining parts taken from reference TRBV9 and TRBJ1-2, reads DSGVTQTPKHLITATGQRVTLRCSPRSGDLSVYWYQQSLDQGLQFLIQYYNGEERAKGNILERFSAQQFPDLHSELNLSSLELGDSALYFCASSVGQGPGYTFGSGTRLTVV.

Note on this clone: A much larger clone differs by one base, so this may be a read error. The chain employs TRBV7-2 and TRBJ1-1; D ambiguous. V gave up 1 base and J gave up 7 bases, with 7 bases separating them. The length of the CDR3 is 12 residues. Germline V CDR1 and CDR2: SGHTA, FQGNSA. As DNA, the CDR3 is TGTGCCAGCAGCTTAGGACGGATTGAAGCTTTCTTT. It specifies CASSLGRIEAFF. The whole variable domain, remainder taken from reference TRBV7-2 and TRBJ1-1, is GAGVSQSPSNKVTEKGKDVELRCDPISGHTALYWYRQSLGQGLEFLIYFQGNSAPDKSGLPSDRFSAERTGGSVSTLTIQRTQQEDSAVYLCASSLGRIEAFFGQGTRLTVV.

The chain has TRBV10-3 and TRBJ2-7; 7 bases agree with TRBD2. CDR1 and CDR2 from the germline V gene are ENHRY and SYGVKD. Trimming took 4 bases from V and 3 from J; bases not matched to a gene: 24. The CDR3 is made up of 20 amino acids. The CDR3 sequence is CAISASYSGILREGGYEQYF. The DNA of the CDR3 is TGTGCCATCAGTGCCTCCTACAGCGGTATCCTGAGGGAGGGCGGCTACGAGCAGTACTTC.

This clone has ten or more counts. This chain uses TRBV2 with TRBJ2-5; the D is unclear. This CDR3 region has 15 residues. V lost 6 bases to trimming and J lost 1 base, with 15 bases between them. CDR1 and CDR2 from the germline V gene are SNHLY and FYNNEI. For the CDR3, the DNA is TGTGCCAGCAGCTTCGGACCCGGGCCCCAAGAGACCCAGTACTTC. This translates into CASSFGPGPQETQYF.

This clone was observed once. The rearrangement links TRBV9 to TRBJ2-6, with a weak D call TRBD1 (5 bases). Germline V CDR1 and CDR2: SGDLS, YYNGEE. Trimming pared 4 bases from V and 4 bases from J, leaving 12 bases between. The CDR3 contains 15 residues. The CDR3 loop is CASSFRVSGANVLTF. Written as DNA, the CDR3 is TGTGCCAGCAGCTTCAGGGTCTCAGGGGCCAACGTCCTGACTTTC.

The chain couples TRBV2 to TRBJ1-5; 7 nucleotides align to TRBD1. This CDR3 spans 16 amino acids. Germline loops: CDR1 SNHLY, CDR2 FYNNEI. After removal of 0 bases from V and 5 bases from J, the junction contained 7 bases not matched to a gene. This CDR3 reads CASSEALGGADQPQHF. In DNA form, the CDR3 reads TGTGCCAGCAGTGAAGCGCTAGGGGGCGCCGATCAGCCCCAGCATTTT.

The table lists this clone with many counts. The CDR3 sequence: CASSHQQGANQPQHF. CDR3 DNA: TGTGCCAGCAGCCATCAACAGGGGGCCAATCAGCCCCAGCATTTT. The V and J genes are TRBV4-2 and TRBJ1-5; 9 bases match TRBD1. This CDR3 comprises 15 residues. Trimming at V came to 3 bases and at J to 3 bases, leaving 3 bases not matched to a gene. The germline V gene encodes CDR1 LGHNA and CDR2 YNFKEQ.

Only a few counts were recorded for this clone. The chain has TRBV5-1 and TRBJ1-3; tentative D call: TRBD1 (6 bases). The V end was cut by 4 bases, the J end by 2 bases, with 13 bases between. CDR3 length: 15 amino acids. The germline V gene has CDR1 SGHRS and CDR2 YFSETQ. The CDR3 DNA reads as TGCGCCAGCAGCCGTACAGGGAACACTGGAAACACCATATATTTT. This sequence encodes CASSRTGNTGNTIYF. Supplemented by reference TRBV5-1 and TRBJ1-3, the full variable domain reads KAGVTQTPRYLIKTRGQQVTLSCSPISGHRSVSWYQQTPGQGLQFLFEYFSETQRNKGNFPGRFSGRQFSNSRSEMNVSTLELGDSALYLCASSRTGNTGNTIYFGEGSWLTVV.

This chain uses TRBV5-4 with TRBJ2-6, with D maybe TRBD2 (5 bases). The CDR3 sequence is 15 residues long. Germline values: CDR1 SGHNT, CDR2 YYREEE (reference sequence). Deletions cut 4 bases from V and 3 bases from J, with 11 bases between. The CDR3, as DNA: TGTGCCAGCAGCCAACGAGCGGATGGGGCCAACGTCCTGACTTTC. Translated: CASSQRADGANVLTF.

This sequence joins TRBV5-1 and TRBJ1-4; a weak D match, TRBD1 (6 bases). The germline V and J ends were trimmed by 0 bases and 8 bases, with 14 bases remaining between them. This CDR3 has 15 amino acids. From germline, CDR1 is SGHRS and CDR2 YFSETQ. DNA of the CDR3: TGCGCCAGCAGCTTGGCCAGGGGAGCGGGGGAAAAACTGTTTTTT. Its protein is CASSLARGAGEKLFF.

The V and J genes are TRBV4-2 and TRBJ2-5; D tentatively fits TRBD1 or TRBD2 (5 bases each). V was pared by 0 bases and J by 1 base, with 9 bases between. CDR1 and CDR2 from the germline V gene are LGHNA and YNFKEQ. This CDR3 contains 15 residues. Here the CDR3 reads CASSQEWGPQETQYF. The CDR3 bases are TGTGCCAGCAGCCAAGAATGGGGACCCCAAGAGACCCAGTACTTC.

The rearrangement uses TRBV29-1 and TRBJ2-3, with D possibly being TRBD2 (6 bases). The CDR3 has 13 residues. Germline lookup yields CDR1 SQVTM and CDR2 ANQGSEA. Trimming left V 7 bases short and J 6 bases short, with 17 bases between. DNA of the CDR3: TGCAGCGGAGGAGGAGGCCGGGAGGATACGCAGTATTTT. Its protein product is CSGGGGREDTQYF.

The J gene is TRBJ1-2, the V gene TRBV5-5; D not certain. The germline CDR1 and CDR2 sequences are SGHKS and YYEKEE (reference sequence). The CDR3 runs 13 residues. Trimming left V 6 bases short and J 1 base short, with 10 bases between. CDR3 sequence reads: CASNSPNNYGYTF. In nucleotides, the CDR3 is TGTGCCAGCAACTCCCCTAATAACTATGGCTACACCTTC.

This clone was picked up one time. This chain links TRBV28 with TRBJ2-3; TRBD1 agrees at 7 bases. This CDR3 has 13 amino acids. Unmatched junction bases numbered 5, after V lost 6 bases and J lost 5 bases. Germline values: CDR1 MDHEN, CDR2 SYDVKM. The CDR3 coding sequence is TGTGCCAGCAGATACTCAGGGGGAGATACGCAGTATTTT. Protein: CASRYSGGDTQYF.

CDR3 bases: TGTGCCAGTGGGGGAGGCGGTCAGCCCCAGCATTTT. Translated, it gives CASGGGGQPQHF. The chain couples TRBV27 to TRBJ1-5, with D perhaps matching TRBD1 (5 bases). V lost 9 bases and J 6 bases, leaving 12 bases between the germline ends. This CDR3 is built from 12 residues. Germline CDR1 and CDR2: MNHEY and SMNVEV (reference sequence).

A remark on this clone: Other DNA sequences in the sample encode the same CDR3. The rearrangement joins TRBV20-1 to TRBJ1-2; D call uncertain. CDR1 and CDR2 from the germline V gene are DFQATT and SNEGSKA (reference sequence). V was trimmed by 7 bases and J by 2 bases, leaving 8 bases between them. The length of the CDR3 is 11 residues. The CDR3 DNA sequence: TGCAGTGTGGGCCGGAACTATGGCTACACCTTC. Protein: CSVGRNYGYTF.